The 2 T cell receptor beta chains below come from one sample, sequenced in a study of CXCR3-negative and CXCR3-positive naive CD8 T cells. Via 5' RACE with UMI labels, TRB cDNA libraries were prepared. Following a re-call of the 5' RACE reads, TCRdb has one entry per CDR3 protein and lacks DNA. The sample totals 45,000 to 55,000 distinct CDR3 sequences. Input material: memory CD8+ T cells from blood. The receptors were sampled from a human donor in good health. Some clones in this sample may be carry-over from other donors' samples.

The V and J genes are TRBV28 and TRBJ2-1; checking the TCRdb D call of TRBD2 is not possible without DNA. The germline gives CDR1 MDHEN, CDR2 SYDVKM. This CDR3 is built from 16 residues. The CDR3: CASSLWAEGSYNEQFF.

The chain links TRBV12-3 or TRBV12-4 to TRBJ2-3; the TRBD1 assignment by TCRdb is unverifiable without DNA. The CDR3 runs to 15 residues. CDR3 sequence: CASNVGQGYTDTQYF.